Included here is one T cell receptor beta chain sequence, with context. Its antigen is currently unknown. The entry originates in a study of T cell responses to AZD1222 COVID-19 vaccine. Study-wide findings and caveats: Donors skewed white British and female; clonal diversity was possibly underestimated. The study found vaccine-associated CD4 TCRs spanning spike, dominant at 160-218 and 743-854. Sampling captured repertoires only after the peak T cell response.

TCRdb's table, derived via immunoSEQ multiplex PCR, lists solely in-frame clones and lacks some. Of about 90,000 clones listed, 80% to 90% are singletons. The sequence was obtained from an adult in good health. The sample here was peripheral blood, taken on day 0 of AZD1222 vaccination.

The CDR3 DNA is TGTGCCAGCTCATTGGGACAGGGGGCGCATCTCGAGCAGTACTTC. Protein: CASSLGQGAHLEQYF. The V and J genes are TRBV18 and TRBJ2-7; 12 positions match TRBD1. Germline assignment: CDR1 KGHSH and CDR2 LQKENI. V was clipped by 5 bases and J by 6 bases; unmatched bases: 8. CDR3 length: 15 residues.